The 26 T cell receptor beta chains below come from one sample, sequenced in a study of human T cells and chemical hapten exposure. Time point indicated: patch test 3, about 24 weeks after DPC sensitization. The treatment is: therapeutic diphenylcyclopropenone sensitization with weekly scalp DPC. TCRdb ran MiXCR on the RACE reads and lists one entry per CDR3 protein. The sample lists roughly 71,000 distinct CDR3 sequences, around 10% occurring once. Here the sequenced sample was whole blood, taken in connection with sensitization to the hapten diphenylcyclopropenone (DPC). The receptors were gathered from a woman between 50 and 59 years old with alopecia areata. Some clones in this sample may be carry-over from other donors' samples.

Many counts were recorded for this clonotype. The chain employs TRBV7-8 and TRBJ2-3, with TRBD2 identical over 10 bases. The CDR3 spans 16 residues. V shed 3 bases, J shed 1 base, and the junction held 4 bases outside the gene matches. The germline gives CDR1 SGHVS, CDR2 FQNEAQ. The CDR3 reads CASSFIGLAGTDTQYF. The CDR3 DNA sequence: TGTGCCAGCAGCTTCATCGGACTAGCGGGCACAGATACGCAGTATTTT.

This clonotype was seen many times. This sequence joins TRBV20-1 and TRBJ2-3; D remains unclear. Germline CDR1 reads DFQATT; CDR2 reads SNEGSKA (reference sequence). The CDR3 has 13 residues. V was clipped by 5 bases and J by 2 bases, with 11 bases between them. CDR3 loop: CSAPRRLTDTQYF. In DNA, the CDR3 is TGCAGTGCTCCCCGGCGGCTCACAGATACGCAGTATTTT.

The V gene is TRBV6-4, the J gene TRBJ1-1; TRBD1 agrees at 7 bases. CDR1 is MRHNA, CDR2 SNTAGT, per germline. Unmatched junction bases numbered 5, after V lost 5 bases and J lost 8 bases. The CDR3 is 12 residues long. The CDR3: CASSFAGGEAFF. The DNA for the CDR3 is TGTGCCAGCAGTTTTGCAGGGGGAGAAGCTTTCTTT.

In this sample, this clonotype turned up many times. The gene calls are TRBV6-5 and TRBJ2-2, with a weak D call TRBD1 (6 bases). This CDR3 is built from 12 residues. CDR1 and CDR2 from the germline V gene are MNHEY and SVGAGI. The V gene lost 10 bases and the J gene lost 6 bases, with 12 bases spanning the gap. In nucleotides, the CDR3 is TGTGCCACCCGGGACATTTCCGGGGAGCTGTTTTTT. It encodes CATRDISGELFF.

The CDR3 DNA reads as TGTGCCAGCAGCTTCGAGGGGTCCAGGGGAAACACCATATATTTT. This gives the protein CASSFEGSRGNTIYF. V usage is TRBV7-2 and J usage is TRBJ1-3; the D gene is possibly TRBD1 (5 bases). V lost 3 bases and J 4 bases, leaving 13 bases between the germline ends. Germline V lookup: CDR1 SGHTA, CDR2 FQGNSA. The CDR3 consists of 15 residues.

In its sample, this clonotype was seen many times. In DNA, the CDR3 is TGCAGCGTCGGACAGGGGCCGTGGACTGAAGCTTTCTTT. This sequence encodes CSVGQGPWTEAFF. V usage is TRBV29-1 and J usage is TRBJ1-1; 9 nucleotides align to TRBD1. The CDR3 has 13 residues. Germline values: CDR1 SQVTM, CDR2 ANQGSEA. The V segment lost 6 bases and the J segment 5 bases; nucleotides outside the gene matches: 7.

This clonotype was found many times. V gene TRBV7-8 combines with J gene TRBJ2-2; 10 bases agree with TRBD2. From germline, CDR1 is SGHVS and CDR2 FQNEAQ. This CDR3 region has 16 residues. Unmatched junction bases numbered 8, after V lost 5 bases and J lost 5 bases. CDR3 coding DNA: TGTGCCAGCAGCGAAACACTAGCGGGACGGACCGGGGAGCTGTTTTTT. Residues: CASSETLAGRTGELFF.

This clonotype was observed many times. The gene calls are TRBV29-1 and TRBJ1-1; D gene unclear. This CDR3 spans 12 amino acids. Germline lookup yields CDR1 SQVTM and CDR2 ANQGSEA. Trimming pared 3 bases from V and 5 bases from J, leaving 10 bases between. The CDR3 reads CSVEAAGTEAFF. The CDR3 region has the DNA TGCAGCGTTGAGGCAGCTGGGACTGAAGCTTTCTTT.

This clonotype was counted at least ten times. This sequence joins TRBV4-2 and TRBJ1-5; no clear D gene. The germline gives CDR1 LGHNA, CDR2 YNFKEQ. This CDR3 is built from 15 residues. V dropped 1 base and J dropped 4 bases, with 11 bases sitting between them. The CDR3 nucleotides read TGTGCCAGCAGCCAAGTTATTGCAGATAATCAGCCCCAGCATTTT. This codes for CASSQVIADNQPQHF.

V is TRBV11-2 and J is TRBJ2-5; D remains unclear. Trimming pared 6 bases from V and 1 base from J, leaving 6 bases between. The germline CDR1 and CDR2 sequences are SGHAT and FQNNGV. The CDR3 has 12 amino acids. The CDR3: CASRHSQETQYF. The CDR3 coding sequence is TGTGCCAGCAGGCACAGCCAAGAGACCCAGTACTTC.

This clonotype was recorded a few times. The chain is built from TRBV12-3 or TRBV12-4 and TRBJ2-7, with TRBD2 matching over 9 bases. The CDR3 length is 14 residues. The trim removed 5 bases at V and 4 bases at J, leaving 6 bases unmatched. The CDR3 DNA reads TGTGCCAGCAGTCCTAGCGGGGCCCTGTACGAGCAGTACTTC. This gives the protein CASSPSGALYEQYF.

This clonotype was seen repeatedly, ten times or more. The rearrangement joins TRBV6-5 to TRBJ2-1; D is possibly TRBD2 (5 bases). The CDR3 is 16 amino acids. V was trimmed by 10 bases and J by 5 bases, leaving 24 bases between them. CDR1 MNHEY and CDR2 SVGAGI come from the germline V gene. The CDR3 region is CATSVRAFYGHNEQFF. CDR3 in DNA: TGTGCCACCTCCGTGCGGGCCTTTTATGGGCACAATGAGCAGTTCTTC.

This clonotype was seen only a few times. The chain has TRBV18 and TRBJ1-5; 10 nucleotides align to TRBD1. J lost 3 bases, V lost 6 bases, and 8 bases had no gene match. Germline V lookup: CDR1 KGHSH, CDR2 LQKENI. The CDR3 covers 16 residues. The CDR3 DNA reads TGTGCCAGCTCCCTAACCGGGACAGGGGCCAATCAGCCCCAGCATTTT. It translates to CASSLTGTGANQPQHF.

This clonotype has a count of ten or more. V gene TRBV20-1 combines with J gene TRBJ1-1; no clear D. V lost 3 bases and J lost 0, with 11 bases in between. Germline values: CDR1 DFQATT, CDR2 SNEGSKA (reference sequence). The CDR3 has 14 residues. The CDR3: CSARRSTMNTEAFF. The CDR3 DNA reads TGCAGTGCTAGGAGGTCGACCATGAACACTGAAGCTTTCTTT.

This clonotype was seen ten or more times. V is TRBV7-2 and J is TRBJ2-2; 8 bases are a match to TRBD2. CDR3 length: 16 amino acids. The J segment lost 4 bases and the V segment lost 6 bases, leaving 10 bases of the junction unmatched. The germline gives CDR1 SGHTA, CDR2 FQGNSA. The chain's CDR3 is CASSTSGTRSTGELFF. CDR3 coding DNA: TGTGCCAGCAGTACCTCCGGGACTAGGTCCACCGGGGAGCTGTTTTTT.

There are a few counts of this clonotype. In DNA form, the CDR3 reads TGTGCCAGCAGCTTCTTTTCTGCGGGAGGAAGCACAGATACGCAGTATTTT. Its translation is CASSFFSAGGSTDTQYF. This rearrangement joins TRBV7-9 to TRBJ2-3; 8 bases map to TRBD2. J gave up 0 bases and V 3 bases, and 8 bases lay outside the gene matches. The germline gives CDR1 SEHNR, CDR2 FQNEAQ (reference sequence). This CDR3 is built from 17 residues.

This chain links TRBV24-1 with TRBJ2-7; unclear D gene. V was shortened by 3 bases and J by 2 bases, with 16 bases between the two germline ends. CDR3 size: 16 residues. Germline CDR1 reads KGHDR; CDR2 reads SFDVKD. CDR3 loop: CATSDAIGSATYEQYF. The CDR3 DNA reads as TGTGCCACCAGTGATGCTATTGGATCGGCCACCTACGAGCAGTACTTC.

This clonotype was observed a few times. The chain recombines TRBV18 with TRBJ1-1, with TRBD1 identical over 7 bases. Per germline, CDR1 KGHSH and CDR2 LQKENI. The CDR3 loop spans 14 amino acids. The V segment lost 3 bases and the J segment 0 bases; nucleotides outside the gene matches: 1. The CDR3, as DNA: TGTGCCAGCTCACCCACAGGGGTGAACACTGAAGCTTTCTTT. Its protein product is CASSPTGVNTEAFF.

The table lists this clonotype with many counts. The gene calls are TRBV7-9 and TRBJ1-4; a weak D match, TRBD1 (5 bases). Looked up from germline, CDR1 is SEHNR and CDR2 is FQNEAQ (reference sequence). The V end was cut by 6 bases, the J end by 2 bases, with 13 bases between. The CDR3 consists of 15 residues. The CDR3 loop reads CASRTNGATNEKLFF. The CDR3 region has the DNA TGTGCCAGCAGAACCAATGGGGCGACTAATGAAAAACTGTTTTTT.

This clonotype was observed a handful of times. The chain carries TRBV7-2 and TRBJ1-2; TRBD1 matches at 8 bases. The CDR3 extends over 15 amino acids. The V and J ends lost 5 bases and 7 bases, in that order; junction bases with no gene match: 12. CDR1 SGHTA and CDR2 FQGNSA come from the germline V gene. CDR3 in amino acids: CASSPRATGEGGYTF. The DNA for the CDR3 is TGTGCCAGCAGCCCGCGGGCGACAGGGGAGGGTGGCTACACCTTC.

This clonotype came up many times. This rearrangement joins TRBV6-5 to TRBJ1-3; D is undetermined. Germline lookup yields CDR1 MNHEY and CDR2 SVGAGI. Trimming took off 0 bases at V and 0 bases at J, with 9 bases between the two ends. This CDR3 is 16 amino acids long. The CDR3 sequence is CASSYSQQHSGNTIYF. As DNA, the CDR3 is TGTGCCAGCAGTTACTCGCAACAGCACTCTGGAAACACCATATATTTT.

The rearrangement joins TRBV5-1 to TRBJ1-2, with D hard to call. Germline CDR1 SGHRS, CDR2 YFSETQ. CDR3 length: 14 residues. V was cut by 0 bases and J by 8 bases, with 14 bases left in between. The CDR3: CASSLGRVASGYTF. Written as DNA, the CDR3 is TGCGCCAGCAGCTTGGGTCGGGTTGCCAGCGGCTACACCTTC. Variable domain in full (rest from reference TRBV5-1 and TRBJ1-2): KAGVTQTPRYLIKTRGQQVTLSCSPISGHRSVSWYQQTPGQGLQFLFEYFSETQRNKGNFPGRFSGRQFSNSRSEMNVSTLELGDSALYLCASSLGRVASGYTFGSGTRLTVV.

This clonotype was observed a few times. This sequence joins TRBV12-3 or TRBV12-4 and TRBJ1-4, with no clear D. The CDR3 has 14 residues. V shed 11 bases and J shed 7 bases, with 20 bases lying between them. In DNA form, the CDR3 reads TGTGCCTGTAGTTCGGGTTTGAGTGTTGAAAAACTGTTTTTT. Translated, it gives CACSSGLSVEKLFF.

This clonotype was found many times. The chain combines TRBV2 with TRBJ2-7; no definite D call. V was pared by 7 bases and J by 4 bases, with 11 bases between. The CDR3 covers 12 residues. The V gene's germline CDR1 is SNHLY and CDR2 FYNNEI. The CDR3 region is CASTLNGYEQYF. In DNA form, the CDR3 reads TGTGCCAGCACCCTGAACGGGTACGAGCAGTACTTC.

This clonotype has more than one count but fewer than ten. V usage is TRBV29-1 and J usage is TRBJ1-5, with TRBD1 matching 7 bases. The CDR3 length is 14 residues. The V segment lost 4 bases and the J segment 3 bases; nucleotides outside the gene matches: 6. Germline CDR1 and CDR2: SQVTM and ANQGSEA. For the CDR3, the DNA is TGCAGCGTTGTCCCGACAGGGTCCAATCAGCCCCAGCATTTT. Its translation: CSVVPTGSNQPQHF.

This clonotype was counted only a few times. J is TRBJ2-7 and V is TRBV6-2 or TRBV6-3, with 8 bases identical to TRBD1. V dropped 5 bases and J dropped 4; count of bases not matched to a gene: 7. The CDR3 runs to 14 residues. The germline V gene encodes CDR1 MNHEY and CDR2 SVGEGT. The CDR3 bases are TGTGCCAGCAGTCGGTCTGGACAGGGATACGAGCAGTACTTC. Translation gives CASSRSGQGYEQYF.